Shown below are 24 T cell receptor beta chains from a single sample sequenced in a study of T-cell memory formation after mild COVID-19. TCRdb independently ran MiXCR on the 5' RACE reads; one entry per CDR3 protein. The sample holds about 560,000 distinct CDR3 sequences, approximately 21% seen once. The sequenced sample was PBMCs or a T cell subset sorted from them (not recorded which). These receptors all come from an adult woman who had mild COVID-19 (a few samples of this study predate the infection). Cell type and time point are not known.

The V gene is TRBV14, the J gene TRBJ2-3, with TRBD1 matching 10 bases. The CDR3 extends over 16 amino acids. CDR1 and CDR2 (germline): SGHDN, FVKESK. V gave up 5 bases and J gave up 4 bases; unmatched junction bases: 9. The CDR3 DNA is TGTGCCAGCAGCTCTGGAGACAGGGGGCTGGCAGATACGCAGTATTTT. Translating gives CASSSGDRGLADTQYF.

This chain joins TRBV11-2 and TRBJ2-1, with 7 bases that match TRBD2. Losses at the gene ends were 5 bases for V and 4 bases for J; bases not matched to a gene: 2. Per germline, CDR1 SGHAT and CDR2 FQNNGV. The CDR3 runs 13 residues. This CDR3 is CASSQAGYNEQFF. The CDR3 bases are TGTGCCAGCAGCCAAGCGGGGTACAATGAGCAGTTCTTC.

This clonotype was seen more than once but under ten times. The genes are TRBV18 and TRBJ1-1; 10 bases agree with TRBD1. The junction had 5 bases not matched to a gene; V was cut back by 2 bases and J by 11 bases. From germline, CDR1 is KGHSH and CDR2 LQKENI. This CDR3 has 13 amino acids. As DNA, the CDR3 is TGTGCCAGCTCACCAGGACAGGGGGAGGTGGCTTTCTTT. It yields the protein CASSPGQGEVAFF.

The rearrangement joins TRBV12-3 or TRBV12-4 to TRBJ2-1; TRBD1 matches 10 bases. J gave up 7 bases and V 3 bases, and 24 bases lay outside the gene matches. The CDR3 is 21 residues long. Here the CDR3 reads CASSLDPPDRGIRATLNEQFF. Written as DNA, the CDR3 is TGTGCCAGCAGTTTGGATCCTCCGGACAGGGGGATCCGGGCTACGTTGAATGAGCAGTTCTTC.

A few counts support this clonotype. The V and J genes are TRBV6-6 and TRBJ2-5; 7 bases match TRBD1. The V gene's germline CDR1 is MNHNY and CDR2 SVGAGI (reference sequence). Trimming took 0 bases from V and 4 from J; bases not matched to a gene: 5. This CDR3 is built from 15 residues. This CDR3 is CASSYSDRGPETQYF. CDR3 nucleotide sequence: TGTGCCAGCAGTTACTCCGATAGGGGGCCAGAGACCCAGTACTTC.

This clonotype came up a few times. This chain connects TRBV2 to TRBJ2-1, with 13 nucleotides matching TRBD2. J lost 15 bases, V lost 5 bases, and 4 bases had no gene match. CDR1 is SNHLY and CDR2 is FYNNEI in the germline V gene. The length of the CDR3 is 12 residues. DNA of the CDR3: TGTGCCAGCAGTCGGACTAGCGGGAGAGGGTTCTTC. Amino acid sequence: CASSRTSGRGFF.

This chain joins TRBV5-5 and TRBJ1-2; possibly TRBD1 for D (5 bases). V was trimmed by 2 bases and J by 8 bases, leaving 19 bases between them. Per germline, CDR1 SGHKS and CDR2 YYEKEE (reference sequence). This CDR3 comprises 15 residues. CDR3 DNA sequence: TGTGCCAGCAGCTTAAGCCGGGGACTAGGCCTGGGCTACACCTTC. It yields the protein CASSLSRGLGLGYTF.

For the CDR3, the DNA is TGTGCCAGCAGTTACGTCACAGGGAAGGGAGCTTTCTTT. Translating it yields CASSYVTGKGAFF. This chain uses TRBV6-6 with TRBJ1-1; D may be TRBD1 (6 bases). Trimming removed 2 bases at V and 10 bases at J, with 14 bases between. Germline assignment: CDR1 MNHNY and CDR2 SVGAGI (reference sequence). This CDR3 spans 13 amino acids.

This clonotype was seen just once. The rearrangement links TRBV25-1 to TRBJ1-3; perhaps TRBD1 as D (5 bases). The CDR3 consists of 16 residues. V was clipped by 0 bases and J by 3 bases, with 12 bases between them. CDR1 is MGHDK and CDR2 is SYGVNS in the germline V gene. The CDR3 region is CASSEYSRGIGNTIYF. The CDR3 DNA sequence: TGTGCCAGCAGTGAATATTCACGGGGCATTGGAAACACCATATATTTT.

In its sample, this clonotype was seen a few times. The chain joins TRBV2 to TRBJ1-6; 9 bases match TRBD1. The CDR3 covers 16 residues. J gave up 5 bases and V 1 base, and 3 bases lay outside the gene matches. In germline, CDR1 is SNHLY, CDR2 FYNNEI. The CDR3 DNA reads TGTGCCAGCAGTGAAGGGACAGGGGAGAATAATTCACCCCTCCACTTT. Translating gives CASSEGTGENNSPLHF.

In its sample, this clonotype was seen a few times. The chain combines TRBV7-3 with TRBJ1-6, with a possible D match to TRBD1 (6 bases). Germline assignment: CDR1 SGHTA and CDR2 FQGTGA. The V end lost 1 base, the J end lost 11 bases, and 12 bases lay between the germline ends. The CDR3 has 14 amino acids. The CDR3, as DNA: TGTGCCAGCAGCTTAATAGGGGGGGTCACACCCCTCCACTTT. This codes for CASSLIGGVTPLHF.

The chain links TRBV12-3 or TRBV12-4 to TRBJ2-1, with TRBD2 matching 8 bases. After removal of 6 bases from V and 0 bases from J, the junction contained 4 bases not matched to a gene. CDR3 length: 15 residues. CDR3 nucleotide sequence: TGTGCCAGCAGGTCGAGCGGGAGCTCCTACAATGAGCAGTTCTTC. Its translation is CASRSSGSSYNEQFF.

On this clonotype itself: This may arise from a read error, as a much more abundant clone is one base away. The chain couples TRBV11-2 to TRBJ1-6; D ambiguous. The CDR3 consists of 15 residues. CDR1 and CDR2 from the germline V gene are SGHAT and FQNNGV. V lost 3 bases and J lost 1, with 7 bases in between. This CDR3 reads CASSLGRSYNSPLHF. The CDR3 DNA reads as TGTGCCAGCAGCTTGGGAAGGTCCTATAATTCACCCCTCCACTTT.

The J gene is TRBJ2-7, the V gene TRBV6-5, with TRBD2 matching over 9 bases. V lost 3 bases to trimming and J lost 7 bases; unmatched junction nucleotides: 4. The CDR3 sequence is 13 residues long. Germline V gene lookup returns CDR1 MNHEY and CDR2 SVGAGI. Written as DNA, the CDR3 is TGTGCCAGCAGTTATTTGGCGGGAGGGGAGCAGTACTTC. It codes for CASSYLAGGEQYF.

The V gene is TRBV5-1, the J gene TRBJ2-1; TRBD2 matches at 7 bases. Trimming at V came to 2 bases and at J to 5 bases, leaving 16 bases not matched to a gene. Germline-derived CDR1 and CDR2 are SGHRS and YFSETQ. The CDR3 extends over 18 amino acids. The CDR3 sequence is CASSFRQAGVMGHNEQFF. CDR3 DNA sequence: TGCGCCAGCAGCTTTAGGCAGGCGGGAGTCATGGGGCACAATGAGCAGTTCTTC.

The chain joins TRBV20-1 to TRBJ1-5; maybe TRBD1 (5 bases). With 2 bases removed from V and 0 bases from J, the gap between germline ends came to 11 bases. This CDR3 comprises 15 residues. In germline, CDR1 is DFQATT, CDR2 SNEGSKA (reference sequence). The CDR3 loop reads CSARRGDYSNQPQHF. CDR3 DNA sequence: TGCAGTGCTAGAAGAGGGGACTATAGCAATCAGCCCCAGCATTTT.

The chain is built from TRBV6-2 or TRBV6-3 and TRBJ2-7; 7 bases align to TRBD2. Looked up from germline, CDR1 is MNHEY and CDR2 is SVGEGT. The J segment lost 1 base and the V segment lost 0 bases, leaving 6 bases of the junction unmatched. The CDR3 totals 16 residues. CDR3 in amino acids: CASSYSPSGRSYEQYF. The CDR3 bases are TGTGCCAGCAGTTACTCCCCTAGCGGACGTTCCTACGAGCAGTACTTC.

The CDR3 DNA is TGTGCCAGCAGCCCGGACAGGGAAAACACTGAAGCTTTCTTT. Amino acids: CASSPDRENTEAFF. The chain recombines TRBV7-6 with TRBJ1-1, with 8 bases aligning to TRBD1. The CDR3 sequence is 14 residues long. In germline, CDR1 is SGHVS, CDR2 FNYEAQ. V lost 5 bases to trimming and J lost 2 bases; unmatched junction nucleotides: 4.

Here the CDR3 DNA reads TGTGCCAGCAGCAGCAGGTCCTGGGAGCGGGAGGGCCGCAATGAGCAGTTCTTC. Its protein is CASSSRSWEREGRNEQFF. V usage is TRBV6-5 and J usage is TRBJ2-1; TRBD2 aligns across 10 bases. Germline V gives CDR1 MNHEY, CDR2 SVGAGI. There are 18 residues in the CDR3. V lost 6 bases and J lost 6; bases outside the gene matches: 17.

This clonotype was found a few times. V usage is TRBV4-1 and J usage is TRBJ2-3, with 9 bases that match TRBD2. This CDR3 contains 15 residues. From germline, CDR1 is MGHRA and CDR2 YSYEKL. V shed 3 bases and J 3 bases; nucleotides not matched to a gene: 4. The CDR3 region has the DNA TGCGCCAGCAGCCAGATGACTAGCGGAACAGATACGCAGTATTTT. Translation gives CASSQMTSGTDTQYF.

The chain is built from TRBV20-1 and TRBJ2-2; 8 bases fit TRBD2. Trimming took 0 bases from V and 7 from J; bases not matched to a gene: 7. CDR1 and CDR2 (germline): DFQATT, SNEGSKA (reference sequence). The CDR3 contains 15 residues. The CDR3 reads CSARDPPAGDGELFF. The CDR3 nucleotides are TGCAGTGCTAGAGATCCCCCAGCGGGAGACGGGGAGCTGTTTTTT.

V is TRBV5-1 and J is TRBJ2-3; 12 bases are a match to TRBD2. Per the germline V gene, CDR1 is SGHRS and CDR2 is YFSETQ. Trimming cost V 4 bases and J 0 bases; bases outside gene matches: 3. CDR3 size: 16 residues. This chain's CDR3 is CASSPSGGVSTDTQYF. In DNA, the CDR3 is TGCGCCAGCAGCCCTAGCGGGGGGGTTAGCACAGATACGCAGTATTTT. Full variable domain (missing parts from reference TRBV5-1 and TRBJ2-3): KAGVTQTPRYLIKTRGQQVTLSCSPISGHRSVSWYQQTPGQGLQFLFEYFSETQRNKGNFPGRFSGRQFSNSRSEMNVSTLELGDSALYLCASSPSGGVSTDTQYFGPGTRLTVL.

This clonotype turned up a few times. DNA for the CDR3: TGTGCCAGCAATCCCCCCGTGACGGAACCCTACAATGAGCAGTTCTTC. Its protein is CASNPPVTEPYNEQFF. This chain connects TRBV12-3 or TRBV12-4 to TRBJ2-1; no clear D gene. The V end was cut by 7 bases, the J end by 2 bases, with 18 bases between. The length of the CDR3 is 16 residues.

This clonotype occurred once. CDR3 bases: TGTGCCAGCACCACCTTCGTGGGGATGAACACTGAAGCTTTCTTT. Translating gives CASTTFVGMNTEAFF. V gene TRBV6-5 combines with J gene TRBJ1-1, with D hard to call. The CDR3 length is 15 residues. Per germline, CDR1 MNHEY and CDR2 SVGAGI. The V gene lost 7 bases and the J gene lost 0 bases, with 15 bases spanning the gap.